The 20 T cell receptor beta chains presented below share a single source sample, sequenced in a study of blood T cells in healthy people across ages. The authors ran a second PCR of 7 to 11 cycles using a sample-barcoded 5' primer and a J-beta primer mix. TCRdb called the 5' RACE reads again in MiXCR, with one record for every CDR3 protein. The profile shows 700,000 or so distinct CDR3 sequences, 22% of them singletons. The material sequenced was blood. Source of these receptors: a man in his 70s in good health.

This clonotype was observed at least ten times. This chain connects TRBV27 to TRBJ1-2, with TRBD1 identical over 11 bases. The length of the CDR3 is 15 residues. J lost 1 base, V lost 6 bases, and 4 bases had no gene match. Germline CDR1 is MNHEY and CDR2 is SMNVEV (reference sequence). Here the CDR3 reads CASSSGQGVNYGYTF. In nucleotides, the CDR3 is TGTGCCAGCAGCTCGGGACAGGGGGTTAACTATGGCTACACCTTC.

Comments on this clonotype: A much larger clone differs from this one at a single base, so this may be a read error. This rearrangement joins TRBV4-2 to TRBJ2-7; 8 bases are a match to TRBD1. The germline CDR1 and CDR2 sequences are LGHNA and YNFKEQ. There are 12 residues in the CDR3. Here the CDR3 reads CAGSEGTGEQYV. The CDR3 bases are TGTGCCGGCAGCGAAGGGACAGGAGAGCAGTACGTC.

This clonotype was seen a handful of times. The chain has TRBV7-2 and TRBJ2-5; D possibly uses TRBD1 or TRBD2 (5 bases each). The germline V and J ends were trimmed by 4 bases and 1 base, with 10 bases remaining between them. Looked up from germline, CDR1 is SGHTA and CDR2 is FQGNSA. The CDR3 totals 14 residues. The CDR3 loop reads CASSSTGTQETQYF. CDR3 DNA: TGTGCCAGCAGCTCCACCGGGACCCAAGAGACCCAGTACTTC.

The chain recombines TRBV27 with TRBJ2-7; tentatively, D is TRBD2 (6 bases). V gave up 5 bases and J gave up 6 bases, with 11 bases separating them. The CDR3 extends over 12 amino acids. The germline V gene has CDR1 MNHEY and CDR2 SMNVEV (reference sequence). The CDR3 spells CASSGGYSEQYF. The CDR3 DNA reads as TGTGCCAGCAGTGGGGGGTACTCCGAGCAGTACTTC.

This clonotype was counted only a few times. CDR3 sequence: CASLSGTRGDEQFF. The CDR3 DNA follows: TGTGCCAGTCTATCCGGGACTAGGGGCGATGAGCAGTTCTTC. The V call is TRBV7-9, the J call TRBJ2-1; TRBD2 agrees at 8 bases. V lost 9 bases, J lost 8 bases, and 12 bases stayed unmatched. Germline loops: CDR1 SEHNR, CDR2 FQNEAQ (reference sequence). This CDR3 is built from 14 residues.

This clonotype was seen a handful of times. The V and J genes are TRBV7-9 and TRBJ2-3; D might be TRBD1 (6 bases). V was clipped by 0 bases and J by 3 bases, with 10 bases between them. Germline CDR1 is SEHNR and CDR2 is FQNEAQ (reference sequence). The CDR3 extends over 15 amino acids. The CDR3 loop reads CASSLATGITDTQYF. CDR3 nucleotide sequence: TGTGCCAGCAGCTTAGCGACAGGCATAACAGATACGCAGTATTTT.

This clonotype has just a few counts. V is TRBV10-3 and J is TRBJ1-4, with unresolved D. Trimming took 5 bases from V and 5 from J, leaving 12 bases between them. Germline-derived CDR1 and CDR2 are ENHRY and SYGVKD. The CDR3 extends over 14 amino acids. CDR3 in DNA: TGTGCCATCAGTCGATTAGGTCGAAATGAAAAACTGTTTTTT. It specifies CAISRLGRNEKLFF.

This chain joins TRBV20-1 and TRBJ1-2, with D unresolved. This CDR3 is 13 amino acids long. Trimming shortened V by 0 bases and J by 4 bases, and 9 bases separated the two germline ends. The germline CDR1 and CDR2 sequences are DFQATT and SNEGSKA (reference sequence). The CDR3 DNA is TGCAGTGCTAGAGATCTCGAACGCTATGGCTACACCTTC. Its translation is CSARDLERYGYTF.

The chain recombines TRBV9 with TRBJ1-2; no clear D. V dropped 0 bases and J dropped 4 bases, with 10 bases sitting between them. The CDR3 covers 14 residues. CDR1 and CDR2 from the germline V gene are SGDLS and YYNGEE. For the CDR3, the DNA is TGTGCCAGCAGCGTAGCAGCCCATTTCTATGGCTACACCTTC. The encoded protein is CASSVAAHFYGYTF. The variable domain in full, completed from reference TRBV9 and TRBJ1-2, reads DSGVTQTPKHLITATGQRVTLRCSPRSGDLSVYWYQQSLDQGLQFLIQYYNGEERAKGNILERFSAQQFPDLHSELNLSSLELGDSALYFCASSVAAHFYGYTFGSGTRLTVV.

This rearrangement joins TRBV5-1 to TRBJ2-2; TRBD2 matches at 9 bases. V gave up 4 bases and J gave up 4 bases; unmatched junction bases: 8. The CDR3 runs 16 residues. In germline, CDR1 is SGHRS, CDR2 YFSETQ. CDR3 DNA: TGCGCCAGCAGCCTGACTAGCGGAGTCAGCACCGGGGAGCTGTTTTTT. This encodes CASSLTSGVSTGELFF.

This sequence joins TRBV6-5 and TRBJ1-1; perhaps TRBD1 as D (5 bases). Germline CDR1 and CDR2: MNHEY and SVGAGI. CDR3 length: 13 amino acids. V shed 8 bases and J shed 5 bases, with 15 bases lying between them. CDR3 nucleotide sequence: TGTGCCAGCCGGTGGAGGGGAAGGACTGAAGCTTTCTTT. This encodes CASRWRGRTEAFF.

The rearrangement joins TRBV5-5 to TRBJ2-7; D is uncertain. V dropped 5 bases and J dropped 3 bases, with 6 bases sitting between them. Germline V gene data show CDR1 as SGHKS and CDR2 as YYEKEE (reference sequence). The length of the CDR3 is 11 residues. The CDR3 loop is CASSYNYEQYF. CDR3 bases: TGTGCCAGCAGTTATAACTACGAGCAGTACTTC.

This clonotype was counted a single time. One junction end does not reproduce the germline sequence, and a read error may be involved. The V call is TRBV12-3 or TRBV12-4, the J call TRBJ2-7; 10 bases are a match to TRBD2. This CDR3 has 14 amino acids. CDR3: CASSYPSGGYGQYF. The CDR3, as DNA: TGTGCCAGCAGTTACCCTAGCGGGGGTTACGGGCAGTACTTC.

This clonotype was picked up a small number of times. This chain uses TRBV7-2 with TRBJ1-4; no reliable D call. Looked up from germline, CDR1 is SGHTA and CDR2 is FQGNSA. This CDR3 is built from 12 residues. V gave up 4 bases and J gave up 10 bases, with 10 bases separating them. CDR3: CASSSPPGKLFF. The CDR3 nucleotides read TGTGCCAGCAGCTCTCCGCCGGGAAAACTGTTTTTT.

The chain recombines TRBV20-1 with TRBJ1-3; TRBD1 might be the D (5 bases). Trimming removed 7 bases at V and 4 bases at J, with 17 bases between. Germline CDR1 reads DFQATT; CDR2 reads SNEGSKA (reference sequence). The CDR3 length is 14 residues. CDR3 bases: TGCAGTGTTAAGCCCTCAGGGATCGGAAACACCATATATTTT. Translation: CSVKPSGIGNTIYF.

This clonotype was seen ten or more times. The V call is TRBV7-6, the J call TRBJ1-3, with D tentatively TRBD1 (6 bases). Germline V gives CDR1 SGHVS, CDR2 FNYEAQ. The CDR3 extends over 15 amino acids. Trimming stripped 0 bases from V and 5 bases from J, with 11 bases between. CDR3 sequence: CASSLAGQGRNTIYF. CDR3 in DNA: TGTGCCAGCAGCTTAGCAGGGCAGGGGCGAAACACCATATATTTT.

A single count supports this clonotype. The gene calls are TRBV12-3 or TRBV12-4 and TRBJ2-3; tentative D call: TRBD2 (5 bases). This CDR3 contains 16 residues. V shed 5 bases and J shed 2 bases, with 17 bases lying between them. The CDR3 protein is CASSPERERPTDTQYF. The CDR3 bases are TGTGCCAGCAGTCCGGAAAGGGAGAGACCCACAGATACGCAGTATTTT.

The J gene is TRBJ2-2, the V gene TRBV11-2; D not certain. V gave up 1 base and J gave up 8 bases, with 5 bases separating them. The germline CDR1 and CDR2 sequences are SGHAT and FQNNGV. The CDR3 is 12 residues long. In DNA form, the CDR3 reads TGTGCCAGCAGCTTAGTTATTGGGGAGCTGTTTTTT. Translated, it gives CASSLVIGELFF.

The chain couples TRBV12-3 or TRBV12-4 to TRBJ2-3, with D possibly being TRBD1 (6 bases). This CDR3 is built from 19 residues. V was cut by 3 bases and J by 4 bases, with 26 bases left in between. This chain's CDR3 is CASSFRPQSGTLTADTQYF. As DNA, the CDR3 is TGTGCCAGCAGTTTCAGGCCTCAATCCGGGACACTTACAGCAGATACGCAGTATTTT.

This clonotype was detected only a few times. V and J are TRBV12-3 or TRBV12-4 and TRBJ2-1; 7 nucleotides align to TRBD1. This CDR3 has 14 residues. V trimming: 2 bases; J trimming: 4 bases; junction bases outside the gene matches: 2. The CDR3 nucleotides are TGTGCCAGCAGTTTATGGGGACAGTACAATGAGCAGTTCTTC. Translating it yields CASSLWGQYNEQFF.